This T cell receptor beta chain was captured by sequencing in a study of cytomegalovirus exposure and HLA in healthy donors. General study results and limits: In a later analysis, common viral pathogens appeared linked to several of the most significant clusters. A few chains linked to CMV were shown in vitro to be specific for CMV antigens.

This CDR3 region has 16 residues. Losses at the gene ends were 0 bases for V and 5 bases for J; bases not matched to a gene: 5. Germline values: CDR1 SGHDN, CDR2 FVKESK. As regards this clone: The antigen is undetermined.

13 Jbeta primers and 60 Vbeta primers were used for the PCR. Measured with immunoSEQ multiplex PCR; TCRdb has only the in-frame clones, and not every one. This table holds around 150,000 clones, 75% to 90% found once. The sample was PBMCs. The receptor's source is a woman aged 18-29 years in good health and CMV-seronegative. V is TRBV14 and J is TRBJ2-3; 10 bases fit TRBD2. The DNA for the CDR3 is TGTGCCAGCAGCCAAGATCTCCTAGCGGGAGTAGATACGCAGTATTTT. Translated, it gives CASSQDLLAGVDTQYF.